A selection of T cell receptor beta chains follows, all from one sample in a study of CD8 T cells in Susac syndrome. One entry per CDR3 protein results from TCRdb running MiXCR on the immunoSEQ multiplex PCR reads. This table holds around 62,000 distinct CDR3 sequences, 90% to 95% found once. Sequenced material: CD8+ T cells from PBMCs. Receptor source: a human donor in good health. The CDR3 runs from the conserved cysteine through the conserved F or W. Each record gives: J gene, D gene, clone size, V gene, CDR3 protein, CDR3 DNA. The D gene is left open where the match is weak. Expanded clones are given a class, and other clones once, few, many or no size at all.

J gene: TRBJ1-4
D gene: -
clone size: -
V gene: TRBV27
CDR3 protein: CASSLHGATNEKLFF
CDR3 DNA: TGTGCCAGCAGTTTACACGGGGCAACTAATGAAAAACTGTTTTTT

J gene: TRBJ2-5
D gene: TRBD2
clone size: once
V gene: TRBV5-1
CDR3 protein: CASSLEGWTSGDETQYF
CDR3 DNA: TGCGCCAGCAGCTTGGAAGGATGGACTAGCGGGGATGAGACCCAGTACTTC

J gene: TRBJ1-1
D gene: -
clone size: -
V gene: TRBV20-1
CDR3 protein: CSARALGGGGTFF
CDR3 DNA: TGCAGTGCTAGAGCCCTCGGGGGCGGGGGGACTTTCTTT

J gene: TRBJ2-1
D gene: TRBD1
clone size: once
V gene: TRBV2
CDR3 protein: CASSESSGGAYNEQFF
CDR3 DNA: TGTGCCAGCAGTGAATCTTCAGGGGGAGCCTACAATGAGCAGTTCTTC

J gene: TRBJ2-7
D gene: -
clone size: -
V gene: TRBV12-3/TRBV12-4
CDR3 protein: CASSHRGLSYEQYF
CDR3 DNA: TGTGCCAGCAGTCATCGGGGGCTCTCCTACGAGCAGTACTTC

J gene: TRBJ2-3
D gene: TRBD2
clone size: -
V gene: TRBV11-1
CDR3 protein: CASSPLAGNYWSTDTQYF
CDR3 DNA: TGTGCCAGCAGCCCCTTAGCGGGGAACTACTGGTCAACAGATACGCAGTATTTT

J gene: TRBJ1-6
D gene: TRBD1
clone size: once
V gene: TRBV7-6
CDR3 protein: CASSGAGQGSPLHF
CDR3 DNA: TGTGCCAGCAGCGGAGCGGGACAGGGGTCACCCCTCCACTTT

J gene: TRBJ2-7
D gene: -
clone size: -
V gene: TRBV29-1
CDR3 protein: CSVKGDILNSYEQYF
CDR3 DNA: TGCAGCGTTAAGGGGGACATTTTAAACTCCTACGAGCAGTACTTC

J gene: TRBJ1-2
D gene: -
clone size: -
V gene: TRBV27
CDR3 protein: CASSSGYGYTF
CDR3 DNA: TGTGCCAGCAGTTCAGGATATGGCTACACCTTC

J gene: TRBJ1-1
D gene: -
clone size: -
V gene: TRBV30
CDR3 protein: CAWSLLGNTEAFF
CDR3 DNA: TGTGCCTGGAGTCTACTGGGGAACACTGAAGCTTTCTTT

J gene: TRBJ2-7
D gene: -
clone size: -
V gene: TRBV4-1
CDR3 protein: CASSQVLQGDYEQYF
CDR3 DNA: TGCGCCAGCAGCCAAGTCCTACAGGGAGACTACGAGCAGTACTTC

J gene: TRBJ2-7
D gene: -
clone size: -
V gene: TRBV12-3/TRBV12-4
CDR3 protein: CASKKTASYEQYF
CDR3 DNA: TGTGCCAGCAAGAAGACGGCTTCCTACGAGCAGTACTTC

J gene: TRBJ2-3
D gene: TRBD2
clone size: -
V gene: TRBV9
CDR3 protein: CASSLTSGAEQDTQYF
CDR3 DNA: TGTGCCAGCAGCTTGACTAGCGGGGCAGAACAAGATACGCAGTATTTT

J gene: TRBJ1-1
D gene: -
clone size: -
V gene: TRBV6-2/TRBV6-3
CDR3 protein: CASSCLQEAGEAFF
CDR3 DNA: TGTGCCAGCAGTTGCCTGCAAGAGGCTGGTGAAGCTTTCTTT

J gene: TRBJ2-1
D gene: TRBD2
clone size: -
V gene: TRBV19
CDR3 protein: CASSGNPGLAGGDYNEQFF
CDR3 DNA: TGTGCCAGTAGTGGCAACCCGGGACTAGCGGGGGGGGACTACAATGAGCAGTTCTTC

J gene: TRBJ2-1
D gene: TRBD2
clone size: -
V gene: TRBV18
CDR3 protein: CASSPKTSDHNEQFF
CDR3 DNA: TGTGCCAGCTCACCAAAGACTAGCGACCACAATGAGCAGTTCTTC

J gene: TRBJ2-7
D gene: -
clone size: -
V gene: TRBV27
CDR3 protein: CASSLGGGTYEQYF
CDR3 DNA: TGTGCCAGCAGTCTAGGGGGGGGAACCTACGAGCAGTACTTC

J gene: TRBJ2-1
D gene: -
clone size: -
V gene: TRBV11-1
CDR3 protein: CASSLTGSGSNEQFF
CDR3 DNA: TGTGCCAGCAGCTTGACAGGTAGCGGCTCCAATGAGCAGTTCTTC

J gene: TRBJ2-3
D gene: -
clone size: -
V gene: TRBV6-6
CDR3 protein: CASSYSGEADTQYF
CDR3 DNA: TGTGCCAGCAGTTACTCGGGTGAGGCAGATACGCAGTATTTT

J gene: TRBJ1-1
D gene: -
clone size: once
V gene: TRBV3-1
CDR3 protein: CASSQDWHEAFF
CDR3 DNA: TGTGCCAGCAGCCAAGACTGGCACGAAGCTTTCTTT

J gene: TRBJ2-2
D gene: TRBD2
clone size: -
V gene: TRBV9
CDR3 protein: CASSDLGGEGTGELFF
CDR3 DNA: TGTGCCAGCAGCGACCTGGGGGGGGAGGGCACCGGGGAGCTGTTTTTT

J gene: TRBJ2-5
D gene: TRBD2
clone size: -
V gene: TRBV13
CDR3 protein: CASSPKGLAGTQYF
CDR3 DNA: TGTGCCAGCAGCCCCAAAGGACTAGCGGGGACCCAGTACTTC

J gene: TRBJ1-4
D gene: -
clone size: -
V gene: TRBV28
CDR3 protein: CASTATNEKLFF
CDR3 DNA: TGTGCCAGCACTGCAACTAATGAAAAACTGTTTTTT

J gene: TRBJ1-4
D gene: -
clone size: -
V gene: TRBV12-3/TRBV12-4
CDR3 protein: CASSFGPNEKLFF
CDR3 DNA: TGTGCCAGCAGTTTCGGACCTAATGAAAAACTGTTTTTT

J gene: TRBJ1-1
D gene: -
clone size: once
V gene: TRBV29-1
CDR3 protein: CSVLSGETEAFF
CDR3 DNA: TGCAGCGTTCTCTCAGGGGAAACTGAAGCTTTCTTT

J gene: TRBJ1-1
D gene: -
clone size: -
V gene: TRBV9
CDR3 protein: CASSPTDWNTEAFF
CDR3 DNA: TGTGCCAGCAGCCCAACGGACTGGAACACTGAAGCTTTCTTT

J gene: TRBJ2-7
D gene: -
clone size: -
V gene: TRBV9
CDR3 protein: CASSGGDGSYEQYF
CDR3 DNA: TGTGCCAGCAGCGGGGGGGACGGATCCTACGAGCAGTACTTC

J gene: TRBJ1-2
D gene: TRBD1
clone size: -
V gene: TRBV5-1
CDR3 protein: CASSTGGPRDREKDGYTF
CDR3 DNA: TGCGCCAGCAGCACGGGGGGCCCCCGGGACAGGGAAAAAGATGGCTACACCTTC

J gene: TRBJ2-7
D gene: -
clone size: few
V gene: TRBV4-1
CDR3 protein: CASSQGGSSYEQYF
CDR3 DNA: TGCGCCAGCAGCCAAGGGGGCAGCTCCTACGAGCAGTACTTC

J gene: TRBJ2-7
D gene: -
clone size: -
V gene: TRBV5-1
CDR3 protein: CASSLFGGSYEQYF
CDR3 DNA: TGCGCCAGCAGCTTGTTTGGGGGGTCCTACGAGCAGTACTTC

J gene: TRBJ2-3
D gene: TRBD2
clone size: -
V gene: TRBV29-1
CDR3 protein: CSVVWSGDYTDTQYF
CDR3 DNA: TGCAGCGTTGTATGGTCGGGGGACTACACAGATACGCAGTATTTT

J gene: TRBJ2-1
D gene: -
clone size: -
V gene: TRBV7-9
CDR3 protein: CASSFSEQFF
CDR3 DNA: TGTGCCAGCAGCTTCAGTGAGCAGTTCTTC

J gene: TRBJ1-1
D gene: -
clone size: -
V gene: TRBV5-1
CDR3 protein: CASSWKGGTEAFF
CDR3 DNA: TGCGCCAGCAGCTGGAAAGGGGGGACTGAAGCTTTCTTT

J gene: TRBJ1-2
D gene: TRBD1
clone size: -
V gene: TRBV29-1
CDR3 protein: CSVDPLDRGSTF
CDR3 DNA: TGCAGCGTGGACCCACTGGACAGGGGTAGCACCTTC

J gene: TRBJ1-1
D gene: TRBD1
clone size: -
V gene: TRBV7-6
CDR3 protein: CASSLQGGMNTEAFF
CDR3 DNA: TGTGCCAGCAGCCTACAGGGGGGGATGAACACTGAAGCTTTCTTT

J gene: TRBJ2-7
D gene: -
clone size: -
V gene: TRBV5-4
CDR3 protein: CASSDGFSYEQYF
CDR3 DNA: TGTGCCAGCAGCGACGGGTTCTCCTACGAGCAGTACTTC

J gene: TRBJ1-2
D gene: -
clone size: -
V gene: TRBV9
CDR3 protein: CASSDAGHRPNYGYTF
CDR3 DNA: TGTGCCAGCAGCGACGCGGGACACCGACCTAACTATGGCTACACCTTC

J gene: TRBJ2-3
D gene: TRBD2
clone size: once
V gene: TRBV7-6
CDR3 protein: CASSPEREGTDTQYF
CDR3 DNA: TGTGCCAGCAGCCCGGAGCGGGAGGGCACAGATACGCAGTATTTT

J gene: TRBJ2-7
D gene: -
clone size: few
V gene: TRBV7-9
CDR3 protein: CASSPGPYEQYF
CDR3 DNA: TGTGCCAGCAGCCCCGGACCTTACGAGCAGTACTTC

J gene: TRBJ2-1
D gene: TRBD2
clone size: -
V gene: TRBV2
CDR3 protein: CASSFGLAGDYNEQFF
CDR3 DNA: TGTGCCAGCAGTTTTGGACTAGCGGGAGATTACAATGAGCAGTTCTTC

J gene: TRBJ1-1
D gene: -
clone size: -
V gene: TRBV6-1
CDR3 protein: CASSEGAEAFF
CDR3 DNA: TGTGCCAGCAGTGAGGGCGCCGAAGCTTTCTTT

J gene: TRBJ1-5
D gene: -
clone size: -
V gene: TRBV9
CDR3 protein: CASSVGSGSNQPQHF
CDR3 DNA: TGTGCCAGCAGCGTAGGGAGTGGTAGCAATCAGCCCCAGCATTTT

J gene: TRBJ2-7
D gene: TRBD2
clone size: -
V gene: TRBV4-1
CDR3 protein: CASSHTSGGAREQYF
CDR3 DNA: TGCGCCAGCAGCCATACTAGCGGGGGGGCACGGGAGCAGTACTTC

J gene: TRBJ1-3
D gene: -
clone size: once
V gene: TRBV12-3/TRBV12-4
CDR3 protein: CASSFLASSGNTIYF
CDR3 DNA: TGTGCCAGCAGTTTCTTGGCGAGCTCTGGAAACACCATATATTTT

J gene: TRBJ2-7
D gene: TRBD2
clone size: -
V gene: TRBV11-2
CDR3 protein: CASSLPGLPEQYF
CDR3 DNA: TGTGCCAGCAGCTTGCCGGGACTACCGGAGCAGTACTTC

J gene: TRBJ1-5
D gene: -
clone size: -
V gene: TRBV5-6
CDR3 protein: CASSRRRGNQPQHF
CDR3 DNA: TGTGCCAGCAGCCGACGGCGGGGCAATCAGCCCCAGCATTTT